Below are 21 T cell receptor beta chains sequenced from a single sample in a study of regulatory T cells in long-lasting Graves disease. Time point reported: newly diagnosed GD, antithyroid drugs for less than 3 months. After RNA was extracted from PBMCs, the TCR library was made from it. Building of the TCR beta libraries involved iRepertoire HTBI primers and Arm-PCR of CDR3 regions. TCRdb processed the multiplex PCR reads anew with MiXCR; each CDR3 protein has one entry. The data hold 400,000 to 450,000 distinct CDR3 sequences, with about 16% observed a single time. The same sample was also used in a study of T cells in Graves' hyperthyroidism and ophthalmopathy.

This specimen was peripheral blood mononuclear cells (PBMCs), taken at new diagnosis, from a patient treated with antithyroid drugs. The receptors shown here come from a woman in her twenties or thirties with Graves disease.

In regard to this clonotype: A far larger clone is just one base off, so this is likely a read error. The chain carries TRBV3-1 and TRBJ2-3; 7 bases are a match to TRBD1. Judging by the DNA end, TRBJ1-1 fits better; the J call may be wrong. In germline, CDR1 is LGHDT, CDR2 YNNKEL (reference sequence). CDR3 length equals 13 residues. The DNA for the CDR3 is TGTACCAGCAGCCCCCCGGGACAGACAGAAGCTTTCTTT. Amino acid sequence: CTSSPPGQTEAFF.

This clonotype has a handful of counts. Possible read error: a much larger clone is one base away. The CDR3 nucleotides read TGTGTCACCACACCCCGACAGGGTACTTACGAGCAGTACTTC. Translating gives CVTTPRQGTYEQYF. The chain links TRBV28 to TRBJ2-7, with 7 bases aligning to TRBD1. Germline V gives CDR1 MDHEN, CDR2 SYDVKM. The CDR3 has 14 amino acids. Based on the CDR3 plus reference TRBV28 and TRBJ2-7, the full variable domain is DVKVTQSSRYLVKRTGEKVFLECVQDMDHENMFWYRQDPGLGLRLIYFSYDVKMKEKGDIPEGYSVSREKKERFSLILESASTNQTSMYLCVTTPRQGTYEQYFGPGTRLTVT.

This clonotype was detected only a few times. The J gene is TRBJ2-5, the V gene TRBV6-1; either TRBD1 or TRBD2 may supply D (5 bases each). The CDR3 is 14 residues long. Germline V gene sequence: CDR1 MNHNS, CDR2 SASEGT. V was pared by 7 bases and J by 3 bases, with 15 bases between. The CDR3 region has the DNA TGTGCCAGCACCCTACTGGGACGAGAAGAGACCCAGTACTTC. Translating it yields CASTLLGREETQYF.

The chain links TRBV14 to TRBJ2-5; D possibly matches TRBD1 or TRBD2 (5 bases each). V gave up 7 bases and J gave up 3 bases, with 15 bases separating them. The CDR3 runs 14 residues. The germline V gene has CDR1 SGHDN and CDR2 FVKESK. CDR3 coding DNA: TGTGCCAGCAAAAGGGGTAGCGACAAAGAGACCCAGTACTTC. Translating it yields CASKRGSDKETQYF.

Points on this clonotype: A much larger clone differs by one base, so this may be a read error. The chain has TRBV7-9 and TRBJ2-7; the D gene is possibly TRBD1 (5 bases). In germline, CDR1 is SEHNR, CDR2 FQNEAQ (reference sequence). The CDR3 is 15 residues long. V was cut by 3 bases and J by 9 bases, with 21 bases left in between. In nucleotides, the CDR3 is TGTGCCAGCAGCTTGGGCCTACAGGTGGGGAACGGGCAGTACTTC. It specifies CASSLGLQVGNGQYF.

This clonotype was recorded at least ten times. The CDR3 spells CASTRTGGRGTYEQYF. Here the CDR3 DNA reads TGCGCCAGCACGAGAACAGGGGGAAGGGGCACCTACGAGCAGTACTTC. The chain couples TRBV5-1 to TRBJ2-7; TRBD1 aligns across 8 bases. Germline V lookup: CDR1 SGHRS, CDR2 YFSETQ. The CDR3 runs to 16 residues. J gave up 2 bases and V 6 bases, and 13 bases lay outside the gene matches.

This clonotype was counted a few times. J is TRBJ2-1 and V is TRBV29-1, with D possibly TRBD1 on 5 matching bases. The CDR3 runs 14 residues. The ends were cut back, 3 bases at V and 8 bases at J, with 17 bases in the middle. Germline CDR1 reads SQVTM; CDR2 reads ANQGSEA. Written as DNA, the CDR3 is TGCAGCGTTGACCGGGCCCATCTCAGGGATGAGCAGTTCTTC. As protein: CSVDRAHLRDEQFF.

Regarding this clonotype: A far larger clone is just one base off, so this is likely a read error. The rearrangement uses TRBV5-1 and TRBJ2-1; D gene unclear. With 2 bases removed from V and 10 bases from J, the gap between germline ends came to 16 bases. The CDR3 sequence is 14 residues long. CDR1 is SGHRS, CDR2 YFSETQ, per germline. The CDR3: CASSFIGPNYEQFF. CDR3 sequence (DNA): TGCGCCAGCAGCTTTATAGGGCCGAACTACGAGCAGTTCTTC.

This clonotype was observed many times. The chain joins TRBV11-2 to TRBJ2-5; D not certain. Between the trimmed V and J ends, which lost 5 bases and 0 bases, there was a span of 10 bases. CDR1 and CDR2 (germline): SGHAT, FQNNGV. The CDR3 length is 14 residues. CDR3 sequence (DNA): TGTGCCAGCAGCCCCTCAGTGTACCAAGAGACCCAGTACTTC. This translates into CASSPSVYQETQYF. The whole variable domain, filled in from reference TRBV11-2 and TRBJ2-5, reads EAGVAQSPRYKIIEKRQSVAFWCNPISGHATLYWYQQILGQGPKLLIQFQNNGVVDDSQLPKDRFSAERLKGVDSTLKIQPAKLEDSAVYLCASSPSVYQETQYFGPGTRLLVL.

This clonotype was counted many times. The genes are TRBV6-1 and TRBJ1-5; D is ambiguous. Germline V gene data show CDR1 as MNHNS and CDR2 as SASEGT. CDR3 size: 15 residues. Between the trimmed V and J ends, which lost 0 bases and 4 bases, there was a span of 10 bases. CDR3 amino acids: CASSEAVRQNQPQHF. The CDR3 nucleotides read TGTGCCAGCAGTGAAGCGGTCAGGCAGAATCAGCCCCAGCATTTT.

Ten or more counts support this clonotype. The chain combines TRBV18 with TRBJ1-1; D gene unclear. The CDR3 consists of 14 residues. Looked up from germline, CDR1 is KGHSH and CDR2 is LQKENI. The ends were cut back, 2 bases at V and 7 bases at J, with 14 bases in the middle. The DNA for the CDR3 is TGTGCCAGCTCACCAGGGAGGGATGGTAGTGAAGCTTTCTTT. Residues: CASSPGRDGSEAFF.

This chain joins TRBV10-3 and TRBJ2-2; D possibly corresponds to TRBD2 (6 bases). Per germline, CDR1 ENHRY and CDR2 SYGVKD. V was trimmed by 5 bases and J by 3 bases, leaving 22 bases between them. This CDR3 region has 18 residues. The CDR3 here is CAISPRDAALVDTGELFF. In DNA form, the CDR3 reads TGTGCCATCAGTCCGCGGGACGCGGCTTTGGTGGACACCGGGGAGCTGTTTTTT.

There are many counts of this clonotype. The chain employs TRBV20-1 and TRBJ1-2; TRBD1 matches at 7 bases. The CDR3 is 15 residues long. J gave up 6 bases and V 0 bases, and 10 bases lay outside the gene matches. Germline CDR1 is DFQATT and CDR2 is SNEGSKA (reference sequence). CDR3 amino acids: CSARDRAGGHHGYTF. CDR3 sequence (DNA): TGCAGTGCTAGAGATCGGGCAGGGGGACATCATGGCTACACCTTC.

The rearrangement links TRBV7-2 to TRBJ2-4; the match to TRBD2 covers 10 bases. Germline-derived CDR1 and CDR2 are SGHTA and FQGNSA. Trimming took 5 bases from V and 0 from J; bases not matched to a gene: 4. This CDR3 contains 16 residues. CDR3 residues: CASSHRLAGAKNIQYF. As DNA, the CDR3 is TGTGCCAGCAGCCACCGACTAGCGGGAGCCAAAAACATTCAGTACTTC.

This clonotype was seen more than once but under ten times. The V and J genes are TRBV19 and TRBJ1-4; TRBD1 matches 9 bases. The CDR3 consists of 16 residues. CDR1 is LNHDA, CDR2 SQIVND, per germline (reference sequence). V shed 5 bases and J 7 bases; nucleotides not matched to a gene: 11. DNA of the CDR3: TGTGCCAGTAGTTCCTCGAGGGGGACAGGGACTGAAAAACTGTTTTTT. The encoded protein is CASSSSRGTGTEKLFF.

This clonotype has more than one count but fewer than ten. The chain combines TRBV20-1 with TRBJ2-4; D remains ambiguous. With 7 bases removed from V and 8 bases from J, the gap between germline ends came to 15 bases. The CDR3 length is 12 residues. The germline V gene has CDR1 DFQATT and CDR2 SNEGSKA (reference sequence). The CDR3 reads CSGGIGEDIQYF. The DNA for the CDR3 is TGCAGTGGGGGTATTGGCGAAGACATTCAGTACTTC.

This clonotype has at least ten counts. The rearrangement joins TRBV28 to TRBJ2-1; 10 positions agree with TRBD2. V lost 3 bases, J lost 5 bases, and 7 bases stayed unmatched. CDR1 and CDR2 (germline): MDHEN, SYDVKM. This CDR3 contains 16 residues. In DNA, the CDR3 is TGTGCCAGCAGTTTGTCCGGACTAGCGGTTGACAATGAGCAGTTCTTC. Protein product: CASSLSGLAVDNEQFF.

This clonotype was detected ten times or more. The chain employs TRBV12-3 or TRBV12-4 and TRBJ1-2, with D unresolved. The CDR3 runs 12 residues. The ends were cut back, 6 bases at V and 4 bases at J, with 9 bases in the middle. The CDR3 DNA sequence: TGTGCCAGCAGACCTAACAGCTATGGCTACACCTTC. This sequence encodes CASRPNSYGYTF.

This clonotype was observed at least ten times. The chain is built from TRBV7-2 and TRBJ1-5, with D possibly TRBD1 on 6 matching bases. The V end lost 1 base, the J end lost 7 bases, and 14 bases lay between the germline ends. Germline assignment: CDR1 SGHTA and CDR2 FQGNSA. This CDR3 comprises 15 residues. CDR3 residues: CASSLGGGLRQPQHF. In DNA, the CDR3 is TGTGCCAGCAGCTTAGGGGGGGGGCTTCGGCAGCCCCAGCATTTT.

This clonotype showed up many times. This chain connects TRBV27 to TRBJ1-2, with a tentative D call TRBD1 (5 bases). V dropped 6 bases and J dropped 0 bases, with 20 bases sitting between them. CDR3 length: 17 amino acids. Germline V CDR1 and CDR2: MNHEY, SMNVEV (reference sequence). The DNA for the CDR3 is TGTGCCAGCAGCTCAACCCACGGCCAGGGTTCTAACTATGGCTACACCTTC. Its protein product is CASSSTHGQGSNYGYTF.

The CDR3 DNA sequence: TGCAGCGTTGAAGATCCCAACTACGAGCAGTACTTC. It specifies CSVEDPNYEQYF. This chain uses TRBV29-1 with TRBJ2-7; D gene unclear. With 0 bases removed from V and 3 bases from J, the gap between germline ends came to 6 bases. Germline CDR1 is SQVTM and CDR2 is ANQGSEA. The CDR3 contains 12 residues.